This T cell receptor beta chain was recovered during a study of CD8 T cells in ankylosing spondylitis. The V end was cut by 5 bases, the J end by 4 bases, with 16 bases between. CDR1 is SGDLS, CDR2 YYNGEE, per germline. The CDR3 has 15 amino acids. This clonotype was picked up many times. Its antigen is unknown. Overall study findings and caveats: Ankylosing spondylitis blood appeared to carry a characteristic TCR beta motif of roughly 8 highly homologous variants. Researchers report that disease-linked clones proved CD8+ and relatively rare in peripheral blood. It was reported that disease-linked clones were significantly enriched in matched ankylosing spondylitis synovial fluid.

MiXCR, run by TCRdb on the 5' RACE reads, gives a single entry per CDR3 protein. The repertoire holds 40,000 or so distinct CDR3 sequences, approximately 3% seen once, with under 3.5% in the top ten. This chain joins TRBV9 and TRBJ2-1; D possibly corresponds to TRBD2 (5 bases). This sequence was found in a male donor with ankylosing spondylitis or in good health (not recorded which). Sequenced sample: blood, either unsorted or a sorted T cell fraction (not recorded which). CDR3 in amino acids: CASSTTGKGYNEQFF. The CDR3 nucleotides read TGTGCCAGCAGTACGACGGGGAAGGGATACAATGAGCAGTTCTTC.